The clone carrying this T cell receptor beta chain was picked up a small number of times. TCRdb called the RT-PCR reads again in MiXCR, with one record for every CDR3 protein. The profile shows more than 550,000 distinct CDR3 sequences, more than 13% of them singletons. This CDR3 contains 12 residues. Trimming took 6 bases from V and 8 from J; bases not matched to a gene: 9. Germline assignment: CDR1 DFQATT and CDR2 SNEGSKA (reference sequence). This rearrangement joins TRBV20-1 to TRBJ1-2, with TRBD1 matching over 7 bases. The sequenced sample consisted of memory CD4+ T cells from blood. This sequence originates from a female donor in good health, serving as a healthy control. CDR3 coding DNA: TGCAGTGCCCCTCCGGGAGGGGGCGGCTACACCTTC. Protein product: CSAPPGGGGYTF.